The 19 T cell receptor beta chains below come from one sample, sequenced in a study of shared clonotypes between healthy human individuals. Assay: immunoSEQ multiplex PCR; the TCRdb copy retains only in-frame clones and omits some. The sample records approximately 1,000,000 clones, around three quarters being singletons. The sequencing sample was made of memory CD4+ T cells from PBMCs. As for subset: CD45RA-negative fraction. The receptors here all came from a man aged 18-30 years in good health. Some clones in this sample may be carry-over from other donors' samples.

For this clone: The same CDR3 arises from other DNA sequences in this sample as well. The CDR3: CATSRDVDQPQHF. The CDR3 DNA sequence: TGTGCCACCAGCAGAGATGTGGATCAGCCCCAGCATTTT. The chain has TRBV15 and TRBJ1-5; D is unclear. V was trimmed by 0 bases and J by 5 bases, leaving 5 bases between them. CDR1 is LNHNV and CDR2 is YYDKDF in the germline V gene (reference sequence). There are 13 residues in the CDR3.

The chain is built from TRBV18 and TRBJ2-7; 10 nucleotides align to TRBD1. The CDR3 has 15 residues. Trimming cost V 4 bases and J 7 bases; bases outside gene matches: 10. The germline V gene encodes CDR1 KGHSH and CDR2 LQKENI. CDR3 loop: CASSQSTGGIWEQYF. CDR3 DNA sequence: TGTGCCAGCTCACAATCGACAGGGGGCATTTGGGAGCAGTACTTC.

Note on this clone: A much larger clonotype is one base distant, so this may be a read error. The chain is built from TRBV4-3 and TRBJ1-5, with D tentatively TRBD1 (6 bases). The CDR3 spans 15 residues. The V end was cut by 2 bases, the J end by 7 bases, with 15 bases between. Looked up from germline, CDR1 is LGHNA and CDR2 is YSLEER. As DNA, the CDR3 is TGCGCCAGCAGCCAAACATTAGGGGGGAGGCAGCCCCAGCATTTT. It yields the protein CASSQTLGGRQPQHF.

In nucleotides, the CDR3 is TGTGCCACCAGCCCAGGGGGCCACACTGAAGCTTTCTTT. Protein sequence: CATSPGGHTEAFF. The V call is TRBV15, the J call TRBJ1-1; TRBD1 matches 8 bases. Germline assignment: CDR1 LNHNV and CDR2 YYDKDF (reference sequence). V dropped 5 bases and J dropped 3; count of bases not matched to a gene: 2. This CDR3 has 13 amino acids.

V usage is TRBV28 and J usage is TRBJ2-7; D ambiguous. The CDR3 totals 13 residues. V was trimmed by 7 bases and J by 7 bases, leaving 17 bases between them. Germline V lookup: CDR1 MDHEN, CDR2 SYDVKM. The CDR3 sequence is CASTGGHPSEQYF. The CDR3 DNA is TGTGCCAGCACAGGTGGGCACCCGAGTGAGCAGTACTTC.

In this sample, this clone turned up a few times. This sample also contains other DNA sequences that code for the same CDR3. The chain employs TRBV7-2 and TRBJ2-7, with a possible D match to TRBD1 (5 bases). The CDR3 runs 14 residues. Germline CDR1 is SGHTA and CDR2 is FQGNSA. V was shortened by 1 base and J by 1 base, with 8 bases between the two germline ends. The CDR3 nucleotides are TGTGCCAGCAGCTTAGTTCAGGGTTCCTACGAGCAGTACTTC. The encoded protein is CASSLVQGSYEQYF.

The DNA for the CDR3 is TGTGCCAGCAGCCTCGTGTACGGGACTAACGAGCAGTACTTC. Protein sequence: CASSLVYGTNEQYF. The chain is built from TRBV7-9 and TRBJ2-7; 7 bases match TRBD2. The germline V gene has CDR1 SEHNR and CDR2 FQNEAQ (reference sequence). The junction had 9 bases not matched to a gene; V was cut back by 5 bases and J by 5 bases. The CDR3 is 14 amino acids.

The V call is TRBV2, the J call TRBJ2-3; the D gene is possibly TRBD2 (8 bases). V lost 6 bases, J lost 6 bases, and 25 bases lay in between. The CDR3 runs to 17 residues. Germline assignment: CDR1 SNHLY and CDR2 FYNNEI. The CDR3 spells CASSAPLAVRGSDTQYF. The CDR3 DNA reads TGTGCCAGCAGCGCTCCACTAGCGGTCAGGGGGAGCGATACGCAGTATTTT. Using reference TRBV2 and TRBJ2-3 for the parts outside the CDR3, the full variable domain is EPEVTQTPSHQVTQMGQEVILRCVPISNHLYFYWYRQILGQKVEFLVSFYNNEISEKSEIFDDQFSVERPDGSNFTLKIRSTKLEDSAMYFCASSAPLAVRGSDTQYFGPGTRLTVL.

This sequence joins TRBV6-1 and TRBJ1-2, with 8 bases fitting TRBD1. Per the germline V gene, CDR1 is MNHNS and CDR2 is SASEGT. Trimming cost V 5 bases and J 4 bases; bases outside gene matches: 9. CDR3 length: 15 amino acids. This chain's CDR3 is CASSLTGTGGYGYTF. CDR3 coding DNA: TGTGCCAGCAGTTTGACCGGGACAGGAGGCTATGGCTACACCTTC.

This chain uses TRBV4-2 with TRBJ1-4; no reliable D call. CDR1 LGHNA and CDR2 YNFKEQ come from the germline V gene. V gave up 0 bases and J gave up 4 bases, with 9 bases separating them. The CDR3 is 15 amino acids. For the CDR3, the DNA is TGTGCCAGCAGCCAAGATGGACGGATTAATGAAAAACTGTTTTTT. Translated, it gives CASSQDGRINEKLFF.

The V and J genes are TRBV27 and TRBJ1-2, with 10 positions matching TRBD1. Trimming at V came to 5 bases and at J to 4 bases, leaving 4 bases not matched to a gene. Germline loops: CDR1 MNHEY, CDR2 SMNVEV (reference sequence). CDR3 size: 14 residues. CDR3 sequence: CASSARTGGYGYTF. The CDR3 DNA is TGTGCCAGCAGTGCCCGGACAGGGGGCTATGGCTACACCTTC.

This chain joins TRBV29-1 and TRBJ2-7, with D perhaps being TRBD1 or TRBD2 (5 bases each). This CDR3 is 14 amino acids long. The V gene lost 7 bases and the J gene lost 3 bases, with 19 bases spanning the gap. The germline V gene encodes CDR1 SQVTM and CDR2 ANQGSEA. CDR3 in amino acids: CSATAGTNFYEQYF. CDR3 nucleotides: TGCAGCGCGACCGCCGGGACGAATTTCTACGAGCAGTACTTC.

In the case of this clone: Other DNA sequences of this sample code for an identical CDR3. J is TRBJ2-7 and V is TRBV30, with TRBD1 matching over 7 bases. The CDR3 contains 13 residues. Unmatched junction bases numbered 6, after V lost 3 bases and J lost 4 bases. Germline values: CDR1 GTSNPN, CDR2 SVGIG (reference sequence). CDR3 in DNA: TGTGCCTGGAGCGCCGACAGGGCTTACGAGCAGTACTTC. Protein product: CAWSADRAYEQYF.

This sequence joins TRBV4-1 and TRBJ1-1; the match to TRBD1 covers 7 bases. J lost 1 base, V lost 4 bases, and 6 bases had no gene match. Germline V CDR1 and CDR2: MGHRA, YSYEKL. CDR3 length: 15 residues. DNA for the CDR3: TGCGCCAGCAGCCTAGGAGGGGGCGCGAACACTGAAGCTTTCTTT. Protein sequence: CASSLGGGANTEAFF.

This chain connects TRBV7-6 to TRBJ2-1; TRBD2 matches 9 bases. The CDR3 is made up of 16 amino acids. V was clipped by 5 bases and J by 2 bases; unmatched bases: 7. Germline V lookup: CDR1 SGHVS, CDR2 FNYEAQ. CDR3 sequence (DNA): TGTGCCAGCAGCCCCCAGACTAGCGGAACCTACAATGAGCAGTTCTTC. Translated: CASSPQTSGTYNEQFF.

This clone appeared a single time. This rearrangement joins TRBV28 to TRBJ1-1; TRBD1 agrees at 8 bases. The CDR3 is made up of 16 amino acids. The trim removed 5 bases at V and 0 bases at J, leaving 8 bases unmatched. Germline V CDR1 and CDR2: MDHEN, SYDVKM. The CDR3 nucleotides read TGTGCCAGCAGTCCCCACAGGGGGAGAATGAACACTGAAGCTTTCTTT. As protein: CASSPHRGRMNTEAFF.

The chain is built from TRBV4-3 and TRBJ2-3; maybe TRBD1 (6 bases). Trimming left V 0 bases short and J 2 bases short, with 12 bases between. The CDR3 consists of 16 residues. Germline assignment: CDR1 LGHNA and CDR2 YSLEER. CDR3 loop: CASSQERGTNTDTQYF. The DNA for the CDR3 is TGCGCCAGCAGCCAAGAGAGGGGGACCAACACAGATACGCAGTATTTT.

This chain uses TRBV19 with TRBJ2-3, with 8 bases matching TRBD2. Germline V gene data show CDR1 as LNHDA and CDR2 as SQIVND (reference sequence). V trimming: 5 bases; J trimming: 0 bases; junction bases outside the gene matches: 4. This CDR3 spans 15 amino acids. The CDR3 spells CASSYSSGSTDTQYF. DNA for the CDR3: TGTGCCAGTAGTTATTCTAGCGGGAGCACAGATACGCAGTATTTT.

This chain links TRBV7-9 with TRBJ2-1, with 14 bases aligning to TRBD2. The germline CDR1 and CDR2 sequences are SEHNR and FQNEAQ (reference sequence). This CDR3 region has 17 residues. The V and J ends lost 5 bases and 8 bases, in that order; junction bases with no gene match: 11. The CDR3 DNA sequence: TGTGCCAGCAGCGCCAGACTAGCGGGAGGGTTTATAGATGAGCAGTTCTTC. Residues: CASSARLAGGFIDEQFF.